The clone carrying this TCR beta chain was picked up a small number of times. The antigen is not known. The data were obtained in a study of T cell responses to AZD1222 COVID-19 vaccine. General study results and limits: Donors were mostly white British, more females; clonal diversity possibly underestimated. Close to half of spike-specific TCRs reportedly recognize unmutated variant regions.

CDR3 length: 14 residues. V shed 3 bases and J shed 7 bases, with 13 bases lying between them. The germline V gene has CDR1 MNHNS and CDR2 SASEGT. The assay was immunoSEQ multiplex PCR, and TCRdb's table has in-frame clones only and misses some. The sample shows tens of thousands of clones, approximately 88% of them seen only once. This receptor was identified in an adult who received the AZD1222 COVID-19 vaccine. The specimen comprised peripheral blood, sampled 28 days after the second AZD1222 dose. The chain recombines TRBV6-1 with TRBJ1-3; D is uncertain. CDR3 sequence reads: CASSEGTRANTIYF. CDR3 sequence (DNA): TGTGCCAGCAGTGAGGGAACCCGGGCGAACACCATATATTTT.